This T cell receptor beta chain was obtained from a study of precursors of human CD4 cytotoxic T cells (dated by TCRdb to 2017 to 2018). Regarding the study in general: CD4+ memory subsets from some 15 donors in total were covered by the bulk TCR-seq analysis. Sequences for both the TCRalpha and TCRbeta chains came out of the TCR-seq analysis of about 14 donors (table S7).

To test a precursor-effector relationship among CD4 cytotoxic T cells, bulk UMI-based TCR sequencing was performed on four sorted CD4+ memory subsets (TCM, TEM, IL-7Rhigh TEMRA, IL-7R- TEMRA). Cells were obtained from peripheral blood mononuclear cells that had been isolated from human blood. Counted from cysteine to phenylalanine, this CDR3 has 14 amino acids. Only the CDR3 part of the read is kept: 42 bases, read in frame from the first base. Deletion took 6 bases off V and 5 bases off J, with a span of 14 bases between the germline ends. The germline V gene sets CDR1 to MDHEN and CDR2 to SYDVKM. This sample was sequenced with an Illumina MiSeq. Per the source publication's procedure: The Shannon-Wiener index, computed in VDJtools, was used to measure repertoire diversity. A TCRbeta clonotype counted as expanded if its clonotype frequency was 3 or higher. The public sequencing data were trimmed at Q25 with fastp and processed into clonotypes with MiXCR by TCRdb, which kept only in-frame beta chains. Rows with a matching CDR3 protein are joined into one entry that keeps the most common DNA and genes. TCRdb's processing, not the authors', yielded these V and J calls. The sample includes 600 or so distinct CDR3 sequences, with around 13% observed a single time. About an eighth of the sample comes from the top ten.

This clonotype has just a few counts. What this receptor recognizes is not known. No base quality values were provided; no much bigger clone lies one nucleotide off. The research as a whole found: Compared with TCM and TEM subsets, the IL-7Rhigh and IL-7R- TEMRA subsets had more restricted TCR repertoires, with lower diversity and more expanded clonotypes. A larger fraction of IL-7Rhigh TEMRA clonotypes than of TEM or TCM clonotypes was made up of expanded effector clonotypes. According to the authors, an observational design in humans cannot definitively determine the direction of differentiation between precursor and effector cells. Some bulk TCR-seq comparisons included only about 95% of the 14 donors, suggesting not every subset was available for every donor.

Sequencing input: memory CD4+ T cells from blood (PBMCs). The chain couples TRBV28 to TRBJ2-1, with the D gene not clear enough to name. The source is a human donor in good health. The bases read TGTGCCAGCAGGTGGAACGTAGCCAACAATGAGCAGTTCTTC. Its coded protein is CASRWNVANNEQFF.